The present entry profiles one T cell receptor (beta chain) with its context. J gave up 3 bases and V 2 bases, and 4 bases lay outside the gene matches. There are 13 residues in the CDR3. CDR1 is GTSNPN, CDR2 SVGIG, per germline (reference sequence). This sample was taken from a study of technical replicates of blood from several donors. Clones were read by immunoSEQ multiplex PCR, and TCRdb kept only the in-frame ones, dropping some. The sample shows about 61,000 clones, more than 95% of them seen only once. The rearrangement joins TRBV30 to TRBJ2-7, with 7 bases identical to TRBD1. The source material was T cells isolated from PBMCs. The TCR was taken from a human donor in good health. The CDR3 DNA reads TGTGCCTGGAGTACAGGGGCTGGCTACGAGCAGTACTTC. The encoded protein is CAWSTGAGYEQYF. Looking up the rest from reference TRBV30 and TRBJ2-7 gives the full variable domain: SQTIHQWPATLVQPVGSPLSLECTVEGTSNPNLYWYRQAAGRGLQLLFYSVGIGQISSEVPQNLSASRPQDRQFILSSKKLLLSDSGFYLCAWSTGAGYEQYFGPGTRLTVT.